This T cell receptor (beta chain) was obtained from a study of blood T cells in healthy people across ages. Points from the study as a whole: Possibly, changes in expanded clonotypes were confounded because donor CMV status was unknown.

With a J-beta primer mix and a sample-barcoded 5' primer, a second PCR ran about 7 to 11 cycles. TCRdb re-analysed the 5' RACE reads in MiXCR, keeping a single row per CDR3 protein. The table has hundreds of thousands of distinct CDR3 sequences, 49% seen once. Healthy Caucasians from Russia aged 6 to 90 served as donors. On this clonotype: Its antigen is unidentified.

Germline values: CDR1 SGHVS, CDR2 FQNEAQ. The CDR3 is made up of 16 amino acids. Sequencing was performed on blood. The chain recombines TRBV7-8 with TRBJ2-1; 7 bases agree with TRBD2. Judging by the DNA end, TRBJ2-7 fits better; the J call may be wrong. The TCR sequence derives from a woman aged 55-69 years in good health. The CDR3 DNA sequence: TGTGCCAGCAGCATACCCGCAGCGGGAACCTACAATGAGCAGTACTTC. Translated, it gives CASSIPAAGTYNEQYF.